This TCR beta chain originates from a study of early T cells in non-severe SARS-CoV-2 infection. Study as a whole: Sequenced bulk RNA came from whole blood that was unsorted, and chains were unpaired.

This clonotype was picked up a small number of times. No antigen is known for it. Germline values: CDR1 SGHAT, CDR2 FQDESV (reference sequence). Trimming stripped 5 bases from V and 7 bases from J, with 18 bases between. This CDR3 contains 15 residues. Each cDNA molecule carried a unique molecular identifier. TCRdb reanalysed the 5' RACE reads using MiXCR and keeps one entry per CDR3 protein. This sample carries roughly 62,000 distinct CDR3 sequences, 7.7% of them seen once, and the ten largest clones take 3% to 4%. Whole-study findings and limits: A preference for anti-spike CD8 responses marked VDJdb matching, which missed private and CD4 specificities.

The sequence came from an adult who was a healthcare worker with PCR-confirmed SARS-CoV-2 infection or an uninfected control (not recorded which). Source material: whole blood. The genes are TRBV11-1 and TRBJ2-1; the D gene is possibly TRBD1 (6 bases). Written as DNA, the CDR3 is TGTGCCAGCAGCCTACCTGGGGGCAAGTGGAATGAGCAGTTCTTC. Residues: CASSLPGGKWNEQFF.